This T cell receptor beta chain derives from a study of graft-versus-host responses after intestinal transplantation. Across the study: Once they had received anti-thymocyte globulin induction, all recipients took tacrolimus and steroids for around three years.

Study-level points and caveats: Levels of circulating GvH clones at their peak were associated with early post-transplant HvG declines.

Assay used: immunoSEQ multiplex PCR; TCRdb lists only in-frame clones, some missing. The sample has about 70,000 clones, 90% seen once. Of note for this clone: Its antigen is unidentified.

Trimming shortened V by 7 bases and J by 0 bases, and 9 bases separated the two germline ends. Germline CDR1 is MDHEN and CDR2 is SYDVKM. The CDR3 is 13 amino acids. The origin of this receptor is a human donor who was the organ donor for an intestinal transplant. V and J are TRBV28 and TRBJ1-1; D unresolved. Sequencing used unstimulated CD8+ T cells sorted from spleen or lymph node cells, obtained before transplant. Here the CDR3 reads CASIGEMNTEAFF. The CDR3 nucleotides are TGTGCCAGCATCGGAGAAATGAACACTGAAGCTTTCTTT.